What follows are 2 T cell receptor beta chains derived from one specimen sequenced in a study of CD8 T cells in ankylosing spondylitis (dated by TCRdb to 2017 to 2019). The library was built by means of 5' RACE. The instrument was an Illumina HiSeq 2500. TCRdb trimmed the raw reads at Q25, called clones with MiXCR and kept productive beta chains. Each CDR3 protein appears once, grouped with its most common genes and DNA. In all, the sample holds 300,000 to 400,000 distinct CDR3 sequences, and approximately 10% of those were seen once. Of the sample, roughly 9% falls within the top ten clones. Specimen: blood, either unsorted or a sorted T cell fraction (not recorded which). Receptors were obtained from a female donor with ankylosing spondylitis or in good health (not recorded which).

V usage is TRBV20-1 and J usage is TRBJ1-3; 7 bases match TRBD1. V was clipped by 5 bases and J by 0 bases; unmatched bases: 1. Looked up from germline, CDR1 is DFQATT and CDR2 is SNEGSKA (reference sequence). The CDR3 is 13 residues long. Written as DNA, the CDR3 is TGCAGTGCTCAGGGGGTCTCTGGAAACACCATATATTTT. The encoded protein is CSAQGVSGNTIYF.

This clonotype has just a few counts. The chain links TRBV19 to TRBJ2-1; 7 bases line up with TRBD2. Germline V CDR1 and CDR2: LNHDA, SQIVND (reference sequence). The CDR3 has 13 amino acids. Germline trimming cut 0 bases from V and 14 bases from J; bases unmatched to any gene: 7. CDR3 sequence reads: CASSIDRTSGEFF. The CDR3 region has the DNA TGTGCCAGTAGTATAGATCGGACAAGCGGGGAGTTCTTC.